Listed below are T cell receptor beta chains from one sample, sequenced in a study of beta chain features in type 1 diabetes. Method: immunoSEQ multiplex PCR; TCRdb's copy keeps in-frame clones and lacks some. The sample lists about 340,000 clones, 8% occurring once. The specimen was central memory CD4+ T cells from blood. The receptors were gathered from a woman aged 18-29 years in good health. The CDR3 runs from the conserved cysteine through the conserved F or W. The D gene is left open where the match is weak. Clone sizes are given selectively: once, few, many, or a class where the clone is expanded.

V gene,clone size,D gene,J gene,CDR3 DNA,CDR3 protein
TRBV5-4,.,.,TRBJ2-3,TGTGCCAGCAGCTTGCGACAGGCAACAGATACGCAGTATTTT,CASSLRQATDTQYF
TRBV19,many,TRBD2,TRBJ2-1,TGTGCCAGTAGTTATAGCGGGAGGGACAATGAGCAGTTCTTC,CASSYSGRDNEQFF
TRBV6-6,few,.,TRBJ2-4,TGTGCCAGCAGTCCCAGCGTTTCAATTGGCATTCAGTACTTC,CASSPSVSIGIQYF
TRBV18,few,TRBD1,TRBJ2-2,TGTGCCAGCTCACTTGGGACAGCGAACACCGGGGAGCTGTTTTTT,CASSLGTANTGELFF
TRBV10-3,few,TRBD2,TRBJ2-3,TGTGCCATCAGCCCAGCGGGACGAGAGGCAGATACGCAGTATTTT,CAISPAGREADTQYF
TRBV7-9,.,.,TRBJ1-1,TGTGCCAGCAGCTTGCAGGCAGGAAATGAAGCTTTCTTT,CASSLQAGNEAFF
TRBV7-3,.,TRBD2,TRBJ2-5,TGTGCCAGCAGCTTGACTAGCGGGCCCCAAGAGACCCAGTACTTC,CASSLTSGPQETQYF
TRBV6-6,many,.,TRBJ1-5,TGTGCCAGCAGACAGAACAGGGAAAGTCAGCCCCAGCATTTT,CASRQNRESQPQHF
TRBV10-3,few,.,TRBJ2-5,TGTGCCATCAGTGACAAAGAGACCCAGTACTTC,CAISDKETQYF
TRBV15,many,TRBD2,TRBJ2-1,TGTGCCACCAGCAAAGGACTAGCGGGAGTCTTGAGGAATGAGCAGTTCTTC,CATSKGLAGVLRNEQFF
TRBV25-1,.,.,TRBJ2-1,TGTGCCAGCAGTGACGGCCGAGGTGAGCCGTCCTACAATGAGCAGTTCTTC,CASSDGRGEPSYNEQFF
TRBV11-3,few,TRBD1,TRBJ2-1,TGTGCCAGCAGCTTAGAGGGACAGGGCCGAGGCAATGAGCAGTTCTTC,CASSLEGQGRGNEQFF
TRBV5-4,.,TRBD1,TRBJ2-7,TGTGCCAGCAGCCGGACAGGAGTAGAAAGGCAGTACTTC,CASSRTGVERQYF
TRBV18,.,.,TRBJ2-3,TGTGCCAGCTCCCAAGATACGCAGTATTTT,CASSQDTQYF
TRBV25-1,few,TRBD2,TRBJ2-1,TGTGCCAGCAGTGAGGGTAGCGGGAGGGTATACAATGAGCAGTTCTTC,CASSEGSGRVYNEQFF
TRBV5-5,few,.,TRBJ2-1,TGTGCCAGCAGCTTGACGGGAAAGTACAATGAGCAGTTCTTC,CASSLTGKYNEQFF
TRBV6-6,few,TRBD1,TRBJ2-7,TGTGCCAGCAGTCCCAGACAGGGCTCAGGGAACTACGAGCAGTACTTC,CASSPRQGSGNYEQYF
TRBV27,few,TRBD1,TRBJ2-7,TGTGCCAGCAGTAGTAGACAGGGGCCTTACGAGCAGTACTTC,CASSSRQGPYEQYF
TRBV2,many,.,TRBJ1-4,TGTGCCAGCAGCTCCGGGTCCCTAGGACTGTTTTTT,CASSSGSLGLFF
TRBV25-1,.,TRBD1,TRBJ1-3,TGTGCCAGCAGTCATAAACAGGGGTCCTCTGGAAACACCATATATTTT,CASSHKQGSSGNTIYF
TRBV28,many,TRBD1,TRBJ1-4,TGTGCCAGCAGCCCCGGAGGGGGCAGCAACCAGGCAAAACTGTTTTTT,CASSPGGGSNQAKLFF
TRBV18,few,TRBD2,TRBJ2-1,TGTGCCAGCTCACCTAGCGGGAGCTCCTACAATGAGCAGTTCTTC,CASSPSGSSYNEQFF
TRBV7-8,many,.,TRBJ2-2,TGTGCCAGCAGCTCTGGGAAAGGCACCGGGGAGCTGTTTTTT,CASSSGKGTGELFF
TRBV7-3,few,TRBD2,TRBJ2-1,TGTGCCAGCAGCGTAGGACTAGCGGACTACAATGAGCAGTTCTTC,CASSVGLADYNEQFF
TRBV7-2,few,TRBD2,TRBJ2-7,TGTGCCAGCGGCCGTCTCGGGAGGGCCGTGGAGGAGCAGTACTTC,CASGRLGRAVEEQYF
TRBV28,.,TRBD1,TRBJ2-7,TGTGCCAGCACCCAGGGGGAATACGAGCAGTACTTC,CASTQGEYEQYF
TRBV6-6,few,.,TRBJ2-7,TGTGCCAGCAGTTACACCATCACTAGGAGTGAGCAGTACTTC,CASSYTITRSEQYF
TRBV6-6,few,TRBD2,TRBJ2-7,TGTGCCAGCAGACGACTAGCGGGAGTACTCTCCGAGCAGTACTTC,CASRRLAGVLSEQYF
TRBV5-4,few,.,TRBJ2-2,TGTGCCAGCGGGCGCAGGGGATCGAACACCGGGGAGCTGTTTTTT,CASGRRGSNTGELFF
TRBV4-1,few,.,TRBJ1-5,TGCGCCAGCAGCCACAGCGGGACGGGAAAGCAGTATAGCAATCAGCCCCAGCATTTT,CASSHSGTGKQYSNQPQHF
TRBV4-2,.,TRBD2,TRBJ2-4,TGTGCCAGCAGCCAAGATCATGCTAGCGGAAACATTCAGTACTTC,CASSQDHASGNIQYF
TRBV7-9,few,.,TRBJ1-6,TGTGCCAGCAGCGAGGGGTTCGGTAATTCACCCCTCCACTTT,CASSEGFGNSPLHF
TRBV28,many,TRBD1,TRBJ2-3,TGTGCCAGCAGGTGGACAGGGGGCACAGATACGCAGTATTTT,CASRWTGGTDTQYF
TRBV29-1,.,TRBD1,TRBJ1-5,TGCAGCGTTCGGACAGGGGATCAGCCCCAGCATTTT,CSVRTGDQPQHF
TRBV7-2,many,TRBD1,TRBJ1-2,TGTGCCAGCAGCTTAGGGGCCCAGGGGGGCAATGGCTACACCTTC,CASSLGAQGGNGYTF
TRBV6-6,few,.,TRBJ1-2,TGTGCCAGCAGTCCGCCAGGGACATATGGCTACACCTTC,CASSPPGTYGYTF
TRBV27,.,TRBD1,TRBJ2-5,TGTGCCAGCAGATCCGGGACAGTGTCGCGAGGGACCCAGTACTTC,CASRSGTVSRGTQYF
TRBV15,.,.,TRBJ2-6,TGTGCCACCAGCGTCACCGGACAGGCCAACGTCCTGACTTTC,CATSVTGQANVLTF
TRBV5-4,few,TRBD2,TRBJ2-3,TGTGCCAGCAGCTTGCCCGGGACTAGGCTAACAGATACGCAGTATTTT,CASSLPGTRLTDTQYF
TRBV7-8,many,TRBD2,TRBJ2-1,TGTGCCAGCAGCTTATCGCGGGAGTTGGAGCAGTTCTTC,CASSLSRELEQFF
TRBV27,few,TRBD1,TRBJ2-3,TGTGCCAGCAGTCACACTCAGGGGGGCACAGATACGCAGTATTTT,CASSHTQGGTDTQYF
TRBV5-1,few,TRBD1,TRBJ1-5,TGCGCCAGCAGCGCTACAGGGGGCAGGGGTCAGCCCCAGCATTTT,CASSATGGRGQPQHF
TRBV7-9,.,.,TRBJ1-2,TGTGCCAGCAGCTCAGGGGAAAGAGGCGGCTACACCTTC,CASSSGERGGYTF
TRBV5-4,.,.,TRBJ2-1,TGTGCCAGCAGCTTAGGCAGGACAATGAACACGGAGGATGAGCAGTTCTTC,CASSLGRTMNTEDEQFF
TRBV6-5,.,TRBD1,TRBJ1-2,TGTGCCAGCACCCGACAGGGGAATGGTTACTATGGCTACACCTTC,CASTRQGNGYYGYTF
TRBV7-2,few,TRBD2,TRBJ2-7,TGTGCCAGCAGGTCTAGCGGCTACGAGCAGTACTTC,CASRSSGYEQYF
TRBV4-2,.,TRBD2,TRBJ2-1,TGTGCCAGCAGCCAAGATGGGATAGCGGGACCGTCCTCCTACAATGAGCAGTTCTTC,CASSQDGIAGPSSYNEQFF
TRBV12-2,few,.,TRBJ2-3,TGTGCCAGCAGCTTAGCGGGAGCTGGCGCAGATACGCAGTATTTT,CASSLAGAGADTQYF
TRBV2,.,.,TRBJ2-2,TGTGCCAGCAGTGACAGGGGCGCCACCGGGGAGCTGTTTTTT,CASSDRGATGELFF